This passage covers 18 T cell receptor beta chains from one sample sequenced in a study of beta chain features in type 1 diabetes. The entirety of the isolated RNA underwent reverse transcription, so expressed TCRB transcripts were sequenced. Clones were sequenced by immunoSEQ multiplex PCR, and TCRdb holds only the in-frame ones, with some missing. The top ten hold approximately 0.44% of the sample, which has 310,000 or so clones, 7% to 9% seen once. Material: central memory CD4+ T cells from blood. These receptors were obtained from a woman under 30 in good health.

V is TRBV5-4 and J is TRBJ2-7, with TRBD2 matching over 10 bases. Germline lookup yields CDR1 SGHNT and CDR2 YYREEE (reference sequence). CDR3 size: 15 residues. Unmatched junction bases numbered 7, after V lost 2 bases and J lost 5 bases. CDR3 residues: CASSFKREGPHEQYF. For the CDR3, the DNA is TGTGCCAGCAGCTTTAAGCGGGAGGGCCCCCACGAGCAGTACTTC.

The CDR3 nucleotides read TGTGCCAGTAGCACGACAGGTGCTCGTGCCAACGTCCTGACTTTC. Translation: CASSTTGARANVLTF. The V call is TRBV19, the J call TRBJ2-6; D perhaps matches TRBD1 (6 bases). Trimming pared 6 bases from V and 7 bases from J, leaving 16 bases between. The germline V gene encodes CDR1 LNHDA and CDR2 SQIVND (reference sequence). This CDR3 has 15 residues.

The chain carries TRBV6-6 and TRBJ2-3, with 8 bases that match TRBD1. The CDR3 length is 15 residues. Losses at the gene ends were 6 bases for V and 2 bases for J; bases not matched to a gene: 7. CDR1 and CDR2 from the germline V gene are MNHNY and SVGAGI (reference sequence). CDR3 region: CASRRDRRATDTQYF. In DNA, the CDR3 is TGTGCCAGCAGAAGGGACAGGAGGGCCACAGATACGCAGTATTTT.

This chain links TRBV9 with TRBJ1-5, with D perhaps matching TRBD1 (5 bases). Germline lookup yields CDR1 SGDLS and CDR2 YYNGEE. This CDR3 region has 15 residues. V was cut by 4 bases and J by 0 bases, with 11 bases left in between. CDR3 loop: CASSRQPDSNQPQHF. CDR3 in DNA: TGTGCCAGCAGCAGACAGCCCGATAGCAATCAGCCCCAGCATTTT.

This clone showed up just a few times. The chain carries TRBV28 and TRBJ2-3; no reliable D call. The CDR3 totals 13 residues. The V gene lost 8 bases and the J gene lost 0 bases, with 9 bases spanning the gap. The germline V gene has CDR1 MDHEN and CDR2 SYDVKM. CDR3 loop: CASAAFSTDTQYF. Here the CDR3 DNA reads TGTGCCAGCGCGGCGTTTAGCACAGATACGCAGTATTTT.

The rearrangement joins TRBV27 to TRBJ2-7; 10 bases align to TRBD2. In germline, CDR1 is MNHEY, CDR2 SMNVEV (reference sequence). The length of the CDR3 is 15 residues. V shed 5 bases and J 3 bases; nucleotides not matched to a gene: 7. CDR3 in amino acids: CASSASTSGYYEQYF. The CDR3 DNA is TGTGCCAGCAGTGCCTCGACTAGCGGGTACTACGAGCAGTACTTC.

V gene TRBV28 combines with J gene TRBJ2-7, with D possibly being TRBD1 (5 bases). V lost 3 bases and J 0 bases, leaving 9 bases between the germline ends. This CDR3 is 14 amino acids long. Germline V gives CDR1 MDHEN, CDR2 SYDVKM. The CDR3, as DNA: TGTGCCAGCAGTTTTCAGGGTAGCTCCTACGAGCAGTACTTC. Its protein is CASSFQGSSYEQYF.

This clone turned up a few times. Written as DNA, the CDR3 is TGTGCCAGCAGCTTCGGACAGTCTCTGCGTGGCTACACCTTC. It yields the protein CASSFGQSLRGYTF. The genes are TRBV7-9 and TRBJ1-2; D may be TRBD1 (6 bases). This CDR3 is built from 14 residues. The V gene lost 3 bases and the J gene lost 7 bases, with 15 bases spanning the gap. Looked up from germline, CDR1 is SEHNR and CDR2 is FQNEAQ (reference sequence). Filled out from reference TRBV7-9 and TRBJ1-2, the complete variable domain reads DTGVSQNPRHKITKRGQNVTFRCDPISEHNRLYWYRQTLGQGPEFLTYFQNEAQLEKSRLLSDRFSAERPKGSFSTLEIQRTEQGDSAMYLCASSFGQSLRGYTFGSGTRLTVV.

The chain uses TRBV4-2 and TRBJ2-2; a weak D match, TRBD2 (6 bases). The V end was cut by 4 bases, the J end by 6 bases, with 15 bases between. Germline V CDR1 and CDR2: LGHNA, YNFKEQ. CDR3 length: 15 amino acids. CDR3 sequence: CASSRRRDVPGELFF. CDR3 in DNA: TGTGCCAGCAGCCGGAGGAGGGATGTACCCGGGGAGCTGTTTTTT.

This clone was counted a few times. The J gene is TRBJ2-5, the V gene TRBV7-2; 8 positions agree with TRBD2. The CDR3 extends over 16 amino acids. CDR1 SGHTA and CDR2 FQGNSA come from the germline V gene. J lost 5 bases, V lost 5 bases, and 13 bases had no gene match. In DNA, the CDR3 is TGTGCCAGCAGCCCCGGGAGGGCTAGCGGTGGGGAGACCCAGTACTTC. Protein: CASSPGRASGGETQYF. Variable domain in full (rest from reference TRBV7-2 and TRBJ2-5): GAGVSQSPSNKVTEKGKDVELRCDPISGHTALYWYRQSLGQGLEFLIYFQGNSAPDKSGLPSDRFSAERTGGSVSTLTIQRTQQEDSAVYLCASSPGRASGGETQYFGPGTRLLVL.

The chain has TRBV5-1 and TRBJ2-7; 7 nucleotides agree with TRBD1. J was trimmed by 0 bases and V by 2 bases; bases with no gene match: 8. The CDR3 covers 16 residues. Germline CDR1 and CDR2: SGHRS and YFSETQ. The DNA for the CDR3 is TGCGCCAGCAGCTTAAGAGGGACAGATAACTCCTACGAGCAGTACTTC. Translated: CASSLRGTDNSYEQYF.

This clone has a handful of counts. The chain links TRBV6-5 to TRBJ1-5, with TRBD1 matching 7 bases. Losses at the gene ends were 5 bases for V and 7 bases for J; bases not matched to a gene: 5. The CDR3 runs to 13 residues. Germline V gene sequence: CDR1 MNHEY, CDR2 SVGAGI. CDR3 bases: TGTGCCAGCAGTGAAAAGGGGGCCCAGCCCCAGCATTTT. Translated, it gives CASSEKGAQPQHF.

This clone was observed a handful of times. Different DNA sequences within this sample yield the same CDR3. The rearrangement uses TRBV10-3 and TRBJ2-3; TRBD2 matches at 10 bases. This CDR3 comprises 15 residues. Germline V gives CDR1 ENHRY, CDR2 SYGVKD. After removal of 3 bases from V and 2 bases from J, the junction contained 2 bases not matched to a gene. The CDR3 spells CAISDSGRATDTQYF. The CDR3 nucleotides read TGTGCCATCAGTGACAGCGGGAGGGCCACAGATACGCAGTATTTT.

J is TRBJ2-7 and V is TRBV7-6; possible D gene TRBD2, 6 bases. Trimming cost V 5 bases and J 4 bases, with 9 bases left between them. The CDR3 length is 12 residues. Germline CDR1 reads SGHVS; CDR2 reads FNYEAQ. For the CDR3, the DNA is TGTGCCAGCAGCCCCCGGGGGTACGAGCAGTACTTC. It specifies CASSPRGYEQYF.

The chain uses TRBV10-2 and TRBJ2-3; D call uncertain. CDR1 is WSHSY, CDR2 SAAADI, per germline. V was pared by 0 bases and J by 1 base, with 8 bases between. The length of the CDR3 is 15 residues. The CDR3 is CASSESRGGTDTQYF. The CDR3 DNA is TGCGCCAGCAGTGAGTCGAGAGGTGGCACAGATACGCAGTATTTT.

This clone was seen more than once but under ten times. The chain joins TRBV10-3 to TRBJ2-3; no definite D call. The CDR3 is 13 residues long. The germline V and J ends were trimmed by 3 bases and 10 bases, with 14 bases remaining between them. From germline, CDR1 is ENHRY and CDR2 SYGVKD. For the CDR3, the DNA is TGTGCCATCAGTGACCCCGAGGCTATTTCGCAGTATTTT. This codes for CAISDPEAISQYF.

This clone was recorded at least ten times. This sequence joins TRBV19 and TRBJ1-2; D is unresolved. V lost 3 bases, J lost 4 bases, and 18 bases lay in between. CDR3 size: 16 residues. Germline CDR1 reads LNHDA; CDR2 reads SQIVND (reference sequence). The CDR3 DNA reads TGTGCCAGTAGTATTTTTCGTGACGGGGTCGGCTATGGCTACACCTTC. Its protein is CASSIFRDGVGYGYTF.

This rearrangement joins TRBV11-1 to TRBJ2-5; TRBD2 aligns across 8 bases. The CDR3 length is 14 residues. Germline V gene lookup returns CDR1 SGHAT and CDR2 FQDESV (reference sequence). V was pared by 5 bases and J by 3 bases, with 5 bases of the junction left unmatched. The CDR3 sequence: CASSTSGGKETQYF. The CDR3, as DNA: TGTGCCAGCAGCACAAGCGGGGGTAAAGAGACCCAGTACTTC.